The 8 T cell receptor beta chains reported below all come from one sample, sequenced in a study of PD-L1 blockade in urothelial cancer. Method: immunoSEQ multiplex PCR; TCRdb's copy keeps in-frame clones and lacks some. The repertoire holds about 87,000 clones, with 84% as singletons. Time point in this sample: pretreatment peripheral blood. Sequencing used PBMCs, obtained around atezolizumab (anti-PD-L1) treatment. Source of these receptors: a man aged 60 to 75 with urothelial cancer.

The CDR3 loop reads CASRDDRGHQETQYF. The CDR3, as DNA: TGTGCCAGCAGGGACGACAGGGGCCACCAAGAGACCCAGTACTTC. V and J are TRBV6-5 and TRBJ2-5; 8 nucleotides align to TRBD1. This CDR3 has 15 residues. After removal of 6 bases from V and 0 bases from J, the junction contained 6 bases not matched to a gene. Germline V gene sequence: CDR1 MNHEY, CDR2 SVGAGI.

V usage is TRBV28 and J usage is TRBJ2-1; 9 bases match TRBD2. Looked up from germline, CDR1 is MDHEN and CDR2 is SYDVKM. This CDR3 region has 15 residues. Trimming took 8 bases from V and 5 from J; bases not matched to a gene: 10. The CDR3 region is CASRGASGEHNEQFF. CDR3 nucleotides: TGTGCCAGCCGCGGAGCTAGCGGGGAACACAATGAGCAGTTCTTC.

The chain links TRBV19 to TRBJ2-3; TRBD2 matches 10 bases. CDR1 LNHDA and CDR2 SQIVND come from the germline V gene (reference sequence). The trim removed 3 bases at V and 7 bases at J, leaving 10 bases unmatched. This CDR3 is 16 amino acids long. CDR3 DNA: TGTGCCAGTAGTATGGGGAGCGGGAGGGCCGGGAATACGCAGTATTTT. This encodes CASSMGSGRAGNTQYF.

The chain couples TRBV5-1 to TRBJ2-5, with 7 nucleotides matching TRBD2. J was trimmed by 7 bases and V by 4 bases; bases with no gene match: 13. Looked up from germline, CDR1 is SGHRS and CDR2 is YFSETQ. This CDR3 has 15 amino acids. The CDR3 region has the DNA TGCGCCAGCAGCGCACGGACTAGAAATGACGGGACCCAGTACTTC. It specifies CASSARTRNDGTQYF.

The genes are TRBV6-4 and TRBJ2-1; 11 bases are shared with TRBD2. Germline V gives CDR1 MRHNA, CDR2 SNTAGT. The CDR3 runs 16 residues. V lost 6 bases and J lost 8; bases outside the gene matches: 12. CDR3 nucleotides: TGTGCCAGCAGCAGGGACTTAGCGGGGGGGCCCGATGAGCAGTTCTTC. Translating gives CASSRDLAGGPDEQFF.

The chain uses TRBV21-1 and TRBJ2-5; the listed D gene, TRBD2, was not tested against the DNA. TRBV21-1 is noted as a pseudogene. This CDR3 region has 17 residues. For the CDR3, the DNA is TGTGCCAGCAGCAAATCGCCCCTCGGCGGGGTCCAAGAGACCCAGTACTTC. Protein: CASSKSPLGGVQETQYF.

The chain has TRBV5-1 and TRBJ1-4; 8 nucleotides match TRBD1. Germline CDR1 SGHRS, CDR2 YFSETQ. V shed 4 bases and J 4 bases; nucleotides not matched to a gene: 6. The CDR3 is 15 residues long. The CDR3 sequence is CASSRTGGYNEKLFF. The CDR3 nucleotides are TGCGCCAGCAGCCGTACAGGGGGGTATAATGAAAAACTGTTTTTT.

The gene calls are TRBV2 and TRBJ1-2; weak D call: TRBD1 (6 bases). The V gene's germline CDR1 is SNHLY and CDR2 FYNNEI. The V end was cut by 8 bases, the J end by 4 bases, with 14 bases between. The CDR3 extends over 13 amino acids. CDR3 sequence: CASGAQQGYGYTF. DNA for the CDR3: TGTGCCAGCGGGGCCCAACAGGGCTATGGCTACACCTTC.